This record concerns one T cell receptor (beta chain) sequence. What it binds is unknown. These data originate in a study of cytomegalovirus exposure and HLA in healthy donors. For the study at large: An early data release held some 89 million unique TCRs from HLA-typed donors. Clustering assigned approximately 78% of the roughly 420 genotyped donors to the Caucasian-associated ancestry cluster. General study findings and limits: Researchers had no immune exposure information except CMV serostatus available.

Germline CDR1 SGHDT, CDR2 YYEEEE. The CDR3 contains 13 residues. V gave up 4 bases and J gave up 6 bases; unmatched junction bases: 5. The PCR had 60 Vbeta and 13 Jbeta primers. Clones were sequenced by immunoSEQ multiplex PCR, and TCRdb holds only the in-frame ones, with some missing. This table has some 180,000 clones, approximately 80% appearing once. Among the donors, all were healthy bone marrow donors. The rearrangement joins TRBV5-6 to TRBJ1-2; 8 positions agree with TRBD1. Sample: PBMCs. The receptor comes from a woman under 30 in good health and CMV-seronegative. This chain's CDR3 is CASSPTGVDGYTF. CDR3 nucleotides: TGTGCCAGCAGCCCGACAGGGGTAGATGGCTACACCTTC.